What follows are 2 T cell receptor beta chains derived from one specimen sequenced in a study of blood T cell repertoires in COVID-19. Data came from immunoSEQ multiplex PCR; TCRdb stores just in-frame clones and leaves some out. The profile shows under 30,000 clones, 60% to 80% of them singletons. Sequenced sample: peripheral blood. Receptor source: a woman aged 70-85 years with acute or convalescent COVID-19.

This rearrangement joins TRBV19 to TRBJ2-2; 7 bases are shared with TRBD1. The CDR3 runs to 14 residues. Trimming removed 6 bases from V and 0 bases from J; junction bases left unmatched: 1. Germline assignment: CDR1 LNHDA and CDR2 SQIVND (reference sequence). CDR3: CASSGQANTGELFF. CDR3 sequence (DNA): TGTGCCAGTAGCGGACAGGCGAACACCGGGGAGCTGTTTTTT.

This sequence joins TRBV4-2 and TRBJ1-2; D gene ambiguous. The CDR3 extends over 15 amino acids. V lost 3 bases, J lost 4 bases, and 15 bases lay in between. Germline CDR1 reads LGHNA; CDR2 reads YNFKEQ. CDR3 DNA sequence: TGTGCCAGCAGCCATCACGACACCTTCGGCTATGGCTACACCTTC. This translates into CASSHHDTFGYGYTF.